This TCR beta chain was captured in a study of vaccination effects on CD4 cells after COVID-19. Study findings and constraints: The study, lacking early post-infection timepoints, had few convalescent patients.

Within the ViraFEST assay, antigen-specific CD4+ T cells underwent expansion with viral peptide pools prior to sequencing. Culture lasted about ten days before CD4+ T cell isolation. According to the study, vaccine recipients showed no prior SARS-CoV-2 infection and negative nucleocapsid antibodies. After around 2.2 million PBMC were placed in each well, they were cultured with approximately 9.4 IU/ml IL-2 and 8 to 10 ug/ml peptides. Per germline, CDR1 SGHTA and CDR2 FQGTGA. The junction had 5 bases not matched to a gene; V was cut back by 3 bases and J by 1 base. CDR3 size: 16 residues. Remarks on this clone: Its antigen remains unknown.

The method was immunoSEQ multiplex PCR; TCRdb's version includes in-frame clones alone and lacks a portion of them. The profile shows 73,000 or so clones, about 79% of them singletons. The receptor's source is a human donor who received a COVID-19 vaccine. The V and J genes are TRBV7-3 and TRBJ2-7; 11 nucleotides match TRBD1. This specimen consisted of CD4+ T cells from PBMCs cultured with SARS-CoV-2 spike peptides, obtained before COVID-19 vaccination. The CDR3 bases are TGTGCCAGCAGCTTCCTGGACAGGGGGCTATCCTACGAGCAGTACGTC. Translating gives CASSFLDRGLSYEQYV.